Listed below are T cell receptor beta chains from one sample, sequenced in a study of blood T cell repertoires in COVID-19. The protocol was immunoSEQ multiplex PCR, while the TCRdb copy is restricted to in-frame clones and leaves out a portion. Among 25,000 to 40,000 clones, about 85% were seen once, and the ten largest hold approximately 18%. Input material: peripheral blood. All receptors derive from a woman in her sixties with active COVID-19. Both conserved end residues are part of each CDR3. A D gene is named only where the DNA matches it firmly. Expanded clones are given a class, and other clones once, few, many or no size at all.

d_call: TRBD1
v_call: TRBV5-1
j_call: TRBJ2-1
clone_size: .
cdr3_nt: TGCGCCAGCATTTCCGGGACAGGGAGCTCCTACAATGAGCAGTTCTTC
cdr3_aa: CASISGTGSSYNEQFF

d_call: .
v_call: TRBV5-1
j_call: TRBJ2-2
clone_size: once
cdr3_nt: TGCGCCAGCAGCTTGGTACAGACGAACACCGGGGAGCTGTTTTTT
cdr3_aa: CASSLVQTNTGELFF

d_call: TRBD1
v_call: TRBV5-4
j_call: TRBJ2-5
clone_size: .
cdr3_nt: TGTGCCAGCAGCTCGAGGCTAACAGGGGACGGAGAGACCCAGTACTTC
cdr3_aa: CASSSRLTGDGETQYF

d_call: TRBD2
v_call: TRBV7-8
j_call: TRBJ2-5
clone_size: .
cdr3_nt: TGTGCCAGCAGCTATAGCGGGGGCCCCCCCGAGACCCAGTACTTC
cdr3_aa: CASSYSGGPPETQYF

d_call: TRBD2
v_call: TRBV11-2
j_call: TRBJ2-7
clone_size: few
cdr3_nt: TGTGCCAGCAGCTTAGACCCTAGCGGGAGGATTAAGTACTTC
cdr3_aa: CASSLDPSGRIKYF

d_call: .
v_call: TRBV7-3
j_call: TRBJ2-3
clone_size: .
cdr3_nt: TGTGCCAGCAGCTCGTACACAGATACGCAGTATTTT
cdr3_aa: CASSSYTDTQYF

d_call: .
v_call: TRBV25-1
j_call: TRBJ2-2
clone_size: .
cdr3_nt: TGTGCCAGCAGTGACCTGGGGGCCACCACCGGGGAGCTGTTTTTT
cdr3_aa: CASSDLGATTGELFF

d_call: TRBD1
v_call: TRBV7-9
j_call: TRBJ2-7
clone_size: .
cdr3_nt: TGTGCCAGCAGCCCCGGACAGGGGAATTACGAGCAGTACTTC
cdr3_aa: CASSPGQGNYEQYF

d_call: .
v_call: TRBV7-3
j_call: TRBJ2-6
clone_size: .
cdr3_nt: TGTGCCAGCAGCTTAGTAGCATCTGGGGCCAACGTCCTGACTTTC
cdr3_aa: CASSLVASGANVLTF

d_call: .
v_call: TRBV9
j_call: TRBJ2-5
clone_size: .
cdr3_nt: TGTGCCAGCAGCGTAGGGGGGGTTAAAGAGACCCAGTACTTC
cdr3_aa: CASSVGGVKETQYF

d_call: .
v_call: TRBV2
j_call: TRBJ1-2
clone_size: .
cdr3_nt: TGTGCCAGCCTTATGGGCAGAAACTATGGCTACACCTTC
cdr3_aa: CASLMGRNYGYTF

d_call: TRBD2
v_call: TRBV11-3
j_call: TRBJ2-1
clone_size: .
cdr3_nt: TGTGCCAGCAGCAGCGGGTCTCGGGCGGGGGTCCCCTCCTACAATGAGCAGTTCTTC
cdr3_aa: CASSSGSRAGVPSYNEQFF

d_call: TRBD2
v_call: TRBV5-4
j_call: TRBJ2-1
clone_size: .
cdr3_nt: TGTGCCAGCAGCTTCAGGAGCGGGGCGATCTACAATGAGCAGTTCTTC
cdr3_aa: CASSFRSGAIYNEQFF

d_call: .
v_call: TRBV3-1/TRBV3-2
j_call: TRBJ2-7
clone_size: once
cdr3_nt: TGTGCCAGCAGCCAATTTACTAGCTCCTACGAGCAGTACTTC
cdr3_aa: CASSQFTSSYEQYF

d_call: .
v_call: TRBV18
j_call: TRBJ2-5
clone_size: few
cdr3_nt: TGTGCCAGCTCACCTTCGCTACTAAAAGGGAGGGAGACCCAGTACTTC
cdr3_aa: CASSPSLLKGRETQYF

d_call: .
v_call: TRBV19
j_call: TRBJ1-2
clone_size: .
cdr3_nt: TGTGCCAGTAGCCCGACGGACTACTCTAACTATGGCTACACCTTC
cdr3_aa: CASSPTDYSNYGYTF

d_call: .
v_call: TRBV10-3
j_call: TRBJ2-2
clone_size: .
cdr3_nt: TGTGCCATCAGTCCCACGACTAGTCAGGACGGGGAGCTGTTTTTT
cdr3_aa: CAISPTTSQDGELFF

d_call: TRBD1
v_call: TRBV29-1
j_call: TRBJ1-2
clone_size: .
cdr3_nt: TGCAGCGCCCCGGTCCGACAGGGCTCCTATGGCTACACCTTC
cdr3_aa: CSAPVRQGSYGYTF

d_call: TRBD1
v_call: TRBV30
j_call: TRBJ1-3
clone_size: .
cdr3_nt: TGTGCCTGGGGAGTGTCTGGTACAGGGGAAAACACCATATATTTT
cdr3_aa: CAWGVSGTGENTIYF

d_call: .
v_call: TRBV3-1/TRBV3-2
j_call: TRBJ2-7
clone_size: .
cdr3_nt: TGTGCCAGCAGCCAAGTCCCGGGGGACTACGAGCAGTACTTC
cdr3_aa: CASSQVPGDYEQYF

d_call: .
v_call: TRBV5-1
j_call: TRBJ1-5
clone_size: .
cdr3_nt: TGCGCCAGCAGCTTATCCGGGTTGAATCAGCCCCAGCATTTT
cdr3_aa: CASSLSGLNQPQHF

d_call: TRBD2
v_call: TRBV7-6
j_call: TRBJ2-3
clone_size: .
cdr3_nt: TGTGCCAGCAGCTTAGTGTCGGCGGGAGGGCCGGCTGATACGCAGTATTTT
cdr3_aa: CASSLVSAGGPADTQYF

d_call: TRBD1
v_call: TRBV7-3
j_call: TRBJ2-2
clone_size: .
cdr3_nt: TGTGCCAGCAGCTTAGTAGGGACAGGGGGCTCCGGGGAGCTGTTTTTT
cdr3_aa: CASSLVGTGGSGELFF

d_call: .
v_call: TRBV4-2
j_call: TRBJ1-3
clone_size: .
cdr3_nt: TGTGCCAGCAGCCCCGGCAGGGACACCATATATTTT
cdr3_aa: CASSPGRDTIYF

d_call: .
v_call: TRBV27
j_call: TRBJ2-1
clone_size: .
cdr3_nt: TGTGCCAGCAGCCTAACAGGGTTCAGGAATGAGCAGTTCTTC
cdr3_aa: CASSLTGFRNEQFF

d_call: TRBD1
v_call: TRBV10-3
j_call: TRBJ2-4
clone_size: .
cdr3_nt: TGTGCCATCAGTGAGGGACAGGGGAACATTCAGTACTTC
cdr3_aa: CAISEGQGNIQYF

d_call: TRBD2
v_call: TRBV9
j_call: TRBJ2-1
clone_size: once
cdr3_nt: TGTGCCAGCAGCGTCCCCCGCGCGGGAGCATCCTACAATGAGCAGTTCTTC
cdr3_aa: CASSVPRAGASYNEQFF

d_call: .
v_call: TRBV2
j_call: TRBJ2-7
clone_size: .
cdr3_nt: TGTGCCAGCAGCCAAGGGGCCCGTAGCTCCTACGAGCAGTACTTC
cdr3_aa: CASSQGARSSYEQYF

d_call: TRBD2
v_call: TRBV7-2
j_call: TRBJ2-1
clone_size: .
cdr3_nt: TGTGCCAGCAGCTTTGGACTAGCGGGGTACAATGAGCAGTTCTTC
cdr3_aa: CASSFGLAGYNEQFF

d_call: .
v_call: TRBV11-2
j_call: TRBJ2-5
clone_size: once
cdr3_nt: TGTGCCAGCAGCCTATCTAAGACCCAGTACTTC
cdr3_aa: CASSLSKTQYF

d_call: TRBD1
v_call: TRBV5-1
j_call: TRBJ1-2
clone_size: .
cdr3_nt: TGCGCCAGCAGCTTGGGGGACAGGGACGGCTACACCTTC
cdr3_aa: CASSLGDRDGYTF

d_call: .
v_call: TRBV6-5
j_call: TRBJ1-1
clone_size: .
cdr3_nt: TGTGCCAGCAGTTACTCGTTGGGGGGAGGAGGAGCTTTCTTT
cdr3_aa: CASSYSLGGGGAFF

d_call: .
v_call: TRBV5-1
j_call: TRBJ2-7
clone_size: .
cdr3_nt: TGCGCCAGCAGCTTGGACGCGGCGGCCCTCGAGCAGTACTTC
cdr3_aa: CASSLDAAALEQYF

d_call: TRBD1
v_call: TRBV6-1
j_call: TRBJ1-5
clone_size: few
cdr3_nt: TGTGCCAGCAGTGAAGATCCGGGACAGGGGTACCAGCCCCAGCATTTT
cdr3_aa: CASSEDPGQGYQPQHF

d_call: TRBD2
v_call: TRBV7-2
j_call: TRBJ2-1
clone_size: .
cdr3_nt: TGTGCCAGCAGCTTAGCGTGGACTAGCGGGAGGGCCAGTGAGCAGTTCTTC
cdr3_aa: CASSLAWTSGRASEQFF

d_call: .
v_call: TRBV10-2
j_call: TRBJ2-2
clone_size: .
cdr3_nt: TGCGCCAGCAGTGAGCCTAGCAGCACCGGGGAGCTGTTTTTT
cdr3_aa: CASSEPSSTGELFF

d_call: TRBD1
v_call: TRBV5-1
j_call: TRBJ1-1
clone_size: .
cdr3_nt: TGCGCCAGCAGGAATCCGGGACAGCTCACTGAAGCTTTCTTT
cdr3_aa: CASRNPGQLTEAFF

d_call: .
v_call: TRBV10-3
j_call: TRBJ1-1
clone_size: .
cdr3_nt: TGTGCCATCAGTGGAACGGAGGGACGGCAGAACACTGAAGCTTTCTTT
cdr3_aa: CAISGTEGRQNTEAFF

d_call: .
v_call: TRBV27
j_call: TRBJ2-7
clone_size: .
cdr3_nt: TGTGCCAGCAGTACCACCCGGGTCTCAGCAAACTACGAGCAGTACTTC
cdr3_aa: CASSTTRVSANYEQYF

d_call: .
v_call: TRBV11-2
j_call: TRBJ1-3
clone_size: .
cdr3_nt: TGTGCCAGCAGCCGTTTCGACGGCGGAGGAAACACCATATATTTT
cdr3_aa: CASSRFDGGGNTIYF

d_call: TRBD2
v_call: TRBV9
j_call: TRBJ2-1
clone_size: .
cdr3_nt: TGTGCCAGCAGCGTAGATCTAGCGGCCTCCTACAATGAGCAGTTCTTC
cdr3_aa: CASSVDLAASYNEQFF

d_call: TRBD2
v_call: TRBV4-2
j_call: TRBJ2-3
clone_size: .
cdr3_nt: TGTGCCAGCAGCCAGCCCGGACTAGCGGGGGGCATGGATACGCAGTATTTT
cdr3_aa: CASSQPGLAGGMDTQYF

d_call: TRBD2
v_call: TRBV9
j_call: TRBJ2-7
clone_size: .
cdr3_nt: TGTGCCAGCAGCGTAGACCCCAGCGGGAGGGCCTTCGGCGAGCAGTACTTC
cdr3_aa: CASSVDPSGRAFGEQYF

d_call: TRBD2
v_call: TRBV7-3
j_call: TRBJ2-3
clone_size: .
cdr3_nt: TGTGCCAGCAGCATCCTAGCGGGGGGCACAGATACGCAGTATTTT
cdr3_aa: CASSILAGGTDTQYF

d_call: .
v_call: TRBV28
j_call: TRBJ1-5
clone_size: .
cdr3_nt: TGTGCCAGTAAAAAGGGGGAACGGAATCAGCCCCAGCATTTT
cdr3_aa: CASKKGERNQPQHF

d_call: TRBD1
v_call: TRBV14
j_call: TRBJ2-1
clone_size: .
cdr3_nt: TGTGCCAGCAGCCAAGACCCGGGACAGGGGGATAATGAGCAGTTCTTC
cdr3_aa: CASSQDPGQGDNEQFF

d_call: TRBD1
v_call: TRBV27
j_call: TRBJ2-7
clone_size: .
cdr3_nt: TGTGCCAGCAGGCCACGTGGAAGGGACAGGGCCTACGAGCAGTACTTC
cdr3_aa: CASRPRGRDRAYEQYF

d_call: .
v_call: TRBV28
j_call: TRBJ2-7
clone_size: .
cdr3_nt: TGTGCCAGCAGTTCCCCGTCGCGGTCTCGGGGATCCTACGAGCAGTACTTC
cdr3_aa: CASSSPSRSRGSYEQYF

d_call: .
v_call: TRBV28
j_call: TRBJ1-2
clone_size: .
cdr3_nt: TGTGCCAGCAGTTTATCGGGTCGGCTCTATGGCTACACCTTC
cdr3_aa: CASSLSGRLYGYTF

d_call: TRBD2
v_call: TRBV30
j_call: TRBJ2-2
clone_size: .
cdr3_nt: TGTGCCTGGAGTAGACTAGCGGGGAACACCGGGGAGCTGTTTTTT
cdr3_aa: CAWSRLAGNTGELFF

d_call: TRBD1
v_call: TRBV6-5
j_call: TRBJ1-1
clone_size: .
cdr3_nt: TGTGCCGGACAGACAGGGGCCAGGACTGAAGCTTTCTTT
cdr3_aa: CAGQTGARTEAFF

d_call: .
v_call: TRBV30
j_call: TRBJ2-6
clone_size: .
cdr3_nt: TGTGCCTGGAGCAATAGATACTCTGGGGCCAACGTCCTGACTTTC
cdr3_aa: CAWSNRYSGANVLTF

d_call: TRBD2
v_call: TRBV5-1
j_call: TRBJ2-5
clone_size: .
cdr3_nt: TGCGCCAGCAGCTTGGAGGGCGGGGGAATAGGAGAGACCCAGTACTTC
cdr3_aa: CASSLEGGGIGETQYF